This entry is about one TCR beta chain. The CDR3 is 14 amino acids. The germline gives CDR1 SGHDN, CDR2 FVKESK. Trimming took off 3 bases at V and 6 bases at J, with 14 bases between the two ends. Repertoires were generated with immunoSEQ multiplex PCR, while TCRdb's copy carries only in-frame clones and drops some. The top ten hold about 2.3% of the sample, which has about 160,000 clones, 65% to 90% seen once. This entry belongs to a study of cytomegalovirus exposure and HLA in healthy donors. The TCR was taken from a woman aged 18-29 years in good health and CMV-seronegative. Specimen: PBMCs. The rearrangement uses TRBV14 and TRBJ2-5; D ambiguous. For the CDR3, the DNA is TGTGCCAGCAGCCAGTGGGCCTCCGTACAGACCCAGTACTTC. Encoded protein: CASSQWASVQTQYF.